These 3 T cell receptor beta chains came from one sample sequenced in a study of T cells in Graves' hyperthyroidism and ophthalmopathy. Using RNA transcripts as the source, TCR beta CDR3 regions were amplified. A set of HTBI primers served as the primers for a first-round RT-PCR of the TCR CDR3. Via MiXCR, TCRdb re-called the multiplex PCR reads, giving one row per CDR3 protein. This sample has about 590,000 distinct CDR3 sequences, with 14% found just once. Sequencing used blood. The receptors were gathered from a woman between 18 and 29 years old with Graves' ophthalmopathy.

The chain joins TRBV27 to TRBJ1-6, with D possibly being TRBD1 (6 bases). V was pared by 11 bases and J by 5 bases, with 13 bases between. Germline lookup yields CDR1 MNHEY and CDR2 SMNVEV (reference sequence). The length of the CDR3 is 13 residues. The CDR3 region has the DNA TGTGCCTCCAGGGACATCCATAATTCACCCCTCCACTTT. It encodes CASRDIHNSPLHF.

This clonotype was seen only a few times. The DNA for the CDR3 is TGTGCCAGCAGCTTGGCCGACTTGAGCGGGGGTTACAATGAGCAGTTCTTC. Translated: CASSLADLSGGYNEQFF. J is TRBJ2-1 and V is TRBV5-6; 8 bases align to TRBD2. This CDR3 contains 17 residues. CDR1 is SGHDT and CDR2 is YYEEEE in the germline V gene. V lost 0 bases, J lost 4 bases, and 9 bases stayed unmatched.

Only a few counts were recorded for this clonotype. The rearrangement links TRBV7-9 to TRBJ2-1, with TRBD2 matching 14 bases. Germline V gene lookup returns CDR1 SEHNR and CDR2 FQNEAQ (reference sequence). V gave up 3 bases and J gave up 8 bases; unmatched junction bases: 12. This CDR3 spans 18 amino acids. DNA of the CDR3: TGTGCCAGCAGCTTCGATCCCGGGACTAGCGGGAGTCTGGATGAGCAGTTCTTC. Protein sequence: CASSFDPGTSGSLDEQFF.